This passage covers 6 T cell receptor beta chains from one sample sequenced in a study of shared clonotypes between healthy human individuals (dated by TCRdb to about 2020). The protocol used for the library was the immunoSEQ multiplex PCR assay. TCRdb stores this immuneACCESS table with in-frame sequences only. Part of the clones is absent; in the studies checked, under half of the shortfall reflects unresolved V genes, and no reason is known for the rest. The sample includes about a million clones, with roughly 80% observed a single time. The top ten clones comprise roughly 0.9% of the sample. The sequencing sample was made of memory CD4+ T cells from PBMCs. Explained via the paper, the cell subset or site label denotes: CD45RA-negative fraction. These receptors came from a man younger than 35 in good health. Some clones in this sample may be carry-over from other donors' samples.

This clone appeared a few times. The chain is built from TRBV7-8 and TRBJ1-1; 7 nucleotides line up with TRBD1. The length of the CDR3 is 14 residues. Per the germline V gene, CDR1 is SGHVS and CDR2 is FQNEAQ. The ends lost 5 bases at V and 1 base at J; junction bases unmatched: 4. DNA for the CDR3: TGTGCCAGCAGCCTCCAGGGGGGGAACACTGAAGCTTTCTTT. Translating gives CASSLQGGNTEAFF. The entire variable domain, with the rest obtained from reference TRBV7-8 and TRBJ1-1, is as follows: GAGVSQSPRYKVAKRGQDVALRCDPISGHVSLFWYQQALGQGPEFLTYFQNEAQLDKSGLPSDRFFAERPEGSVSTLKIQRTQQEDSAVYLCASSLQGGNTEAFFGQGTRLTVV.

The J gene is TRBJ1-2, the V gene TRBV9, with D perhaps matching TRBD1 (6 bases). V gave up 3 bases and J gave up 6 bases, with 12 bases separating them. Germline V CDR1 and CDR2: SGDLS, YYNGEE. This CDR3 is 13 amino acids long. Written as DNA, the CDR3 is TGTGCCAGCAGCGAAAGGACAGCAGATGGCTACACCTTC. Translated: CASSERTADGYTF.

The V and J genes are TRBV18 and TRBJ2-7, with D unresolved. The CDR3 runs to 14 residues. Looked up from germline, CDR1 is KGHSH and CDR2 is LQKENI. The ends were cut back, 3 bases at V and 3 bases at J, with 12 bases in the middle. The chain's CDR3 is CASSPPHDLYEQYF. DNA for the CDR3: TGTGCCAGCTCACCCCCACACGACCTCTACGAGCAGTACTTC.

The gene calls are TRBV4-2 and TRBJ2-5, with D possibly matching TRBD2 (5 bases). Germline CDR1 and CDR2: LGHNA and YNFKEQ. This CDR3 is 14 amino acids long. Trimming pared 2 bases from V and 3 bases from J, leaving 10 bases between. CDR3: CASSQTGKKETQYF. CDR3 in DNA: TGTGCCAGCAGCCAAACCGGGAAAAAAGAGACCCAGTACTTC.

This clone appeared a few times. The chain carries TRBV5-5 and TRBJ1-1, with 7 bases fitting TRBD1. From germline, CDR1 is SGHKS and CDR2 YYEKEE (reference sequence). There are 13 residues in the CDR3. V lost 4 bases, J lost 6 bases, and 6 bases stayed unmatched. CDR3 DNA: TGTGCCAGCAGCGTGACAGGGTCCCCTGAAGCTTTCTTT. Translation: CASSVTGSPEAFF.

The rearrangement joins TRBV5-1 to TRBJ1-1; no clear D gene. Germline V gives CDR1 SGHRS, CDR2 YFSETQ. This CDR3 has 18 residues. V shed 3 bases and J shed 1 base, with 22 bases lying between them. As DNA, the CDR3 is TGCGCCAGCAGCTGGGGTAGGGCAGCGCCCAGACCGAACACTGAAGCTTTCTTT. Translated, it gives CASSWGRAAPRPNTEAFF.